This T cell receptor (beta chain) was retrieved from a study of blood T cell repertoires in COVID-19. Using immunoSEQ multiplex PCR, the repertoire was profiled, and TCRdb retains in-frame clones only, with some absent. Among tens of thousands of clones listed, 77% were seen once. Germline V CDR1 and CDR2: KGHDR, SFDVKD. The CDR3 extends over 14 amino acids. The V and J ends lost 5 bases and 7 bases respectively, with 14 bases between them. There are a few counts of this clone. What was sequenced was peripheral blood. The chain combines TRBV24-1 with TRBJ2-1; D might be TRBD2 (6 bases). The sequence derives from an elderly man with active or convalescent COVID-19. The CDR3 here is CATSGTSQRNEQFF. CDR3 sequence (DNA): TGTGCCACCAGTGGAACTAGCCAGCGTAATGAGCAGTTCTTC.